Below are 26 T cell receptor beta chains sequenced from a single sample in a study of vaccination and CD4 T cells after COVID-19. Treatment here: 10-day PBMC culture with coronavirus spike peptide pools or control peptides (ViraFEST assay). Sequencing of DNA taken from cultured CD4+ T cells relied on the Oncomine TCR Beta short-read assay. TCRdb reprocessed the PCR reads with MiXCR, giving one entry per CDR3 protein. The profile shows over 10,000 distinct CDR3 sequences, roughly a quarter of them singletons. Their antigens are not known. The sample consisted of CD4+ T cells from blood, cultured in vitro, taken before SARS-CoV-2 vaccination. The receptors were gathered from a human donor who received a COVID-19 vaccine.

The chain has TRBV20-1 and TRBJ2-3, with 11 bases lining up with TRBD2. The CDR3 is 16 residues long. Germline CDR1 and CDR2: DFQATT and SNEGSKA (reference sequence). Unmatched junction bases numbered 3, after V lost 1 base and J lost 0 bases. In DNA form, the CDR3 reads TGCAGTGCTAGAGCTAGCGGGGGGACTAGCACAGATACGCAGTATTTT. Residues: CSARASGGTSTDTQYF.

V usage is TRBV7-6 and J usage is TRBJ2-1; 15 positions match TRBD2. The CDR3 is made up of 21 amino acids. After removal of 0 bases from V and 4 bases from J, the junction contained 13 bases not matched to a gene. Germline V gene data show CDR1 as SGHVS and CDR2 as FNYEAQ. The CDR3 sequence is CASSLAHGLRTSGGAYNEQFF. Written as DNA, the CDR3 is TGTGCCAGCAGCTTAGCGCACGGGCTTAGGACTAGCGGGGGGGCGTACAATGAGCAGTTCTTC.

This clonotype came up a few times. V usage is TRBV20-1 and J usage is TRBJ1-1, with a possible D match to TRBD1 (6 bases). Germline values: CDR1 DFQATT, CDR2 SNEGSKA (reference sequence). The CDR3 loop spans 13 amino acids. Trimming stripped 6 bases from V and 1 base from J, with 12 bases between. The CDR3 region has the DNA TGCAGTGCCCCCCGGGGGCGGAACACTGAAGCTTTCTTT. It translates to CSAPRGRNTEAFF.

This clonotype was observed a handful of times. The rearrangement uses TRBV24-1 and TRBJ1-2; D might be TRBD1 (5 bases). The CDR3 covers 15 residues. The germline V gene encodes CDR1 KGHDR and CDR2 SFDVKD. V was pared by 6 bases and J by 1 base, with 14 bases between. The CDR3 loop reads CATSSGGNYNYGYTF. The DNA of the CDR3 is TGTGCCACCAGTTCGGGGGGGAACTATAACTATGGCTACACCTTC.

In its sample, this clonotype ranks as medium-sized. The gene calls are TRBV7-2 and TRBJ1-6, with unresolved D. V lost 1 base, J lost 3 bases, and 10 bases lay in between. There are 16 residues in the CDR3. Germline loops: CDR1 SGHTA, CDR2 FQGNSA. CDR3 DNA: TGTGCCAGCAGCTTAGTTTGGGCAGGCTATAATTCACCCCTCCACTTT. Its protein is CASSLVWAGYNSPLHF.

The chain uses TRBV6-1 and TRBJ2-3; 8 bases agree with TRBD1. With V trimmed by 6 bases and J by 0 bases, 5 bases remained unmatched. This CDR3 is 15 amino acids long. Germline V gene data show CDR1 as MNHNS and CDR2 as SASEGT. The CDR3 region has the DNA TGTGCCAGCAGAGAACAGGGGGTTAGCACAGATACGCAGTATTTT. Protein: CASREQGVSTDTQYF.

V is TRBV19 and J is TRBJ1-3; tentative D call: TRBD1 (6 bases). CDR1 LNHDA and CDR2 SQIVND come from the germline V gene (reference sequence). Trimming took 5 bases from V and 6 from J, leaving 14 bases between them. The CDR3 sequence is 14 residues long. The CDR3 loop reads CASSHGTLTNTIYF. CDR3 nucleotide sequence: TGTGCCAGTAGTCACGGGACACTGACAAACACCATATATTTT.

The chain employs TRBV5-6 and TRBJ1-6, with TRBD1 as a possible D gene (6 bases). Between the trimmed V and J ends, which lost 0 bases and 9 bases, there was a span of 10 bases. Germline CDR1 and CDR2: SGHDT and YYEEEE. The CDR3 totals 14 residues. CDR3 bases: TGTGCCAGCAGCTTGGCGGGGGGCGGTTCACCCCTCCACTTT. Translated, it gives CASSLAGGGSPLHF.

J is TRBJ2-3 and V is TRBV5-1, with TRBD2 matching 13 bases. The CDR3 totals 18 residues. The J segment lost 3 bases and the V segment lost 0 bases, leaving 7 bases of the junction unmatched. Germline-derived CDR1 and CDR2 are SGHRS and YFSETQ. The CDR3 loop is CASSLGLAGGKVTDTQYF. The CDR3 DNA sequence: TGCGCCAGCAGCTTGGGACTAGCGGGGGGAAAGGTAACAGATACGCAGTATTTT.

This sequence joins TRBV6-1 and TRBJ1-1; D is perhaps TRBD1 (6 bases). CDR1 MNHNS and CDR2 SASEGT come from the germline V gene. This CDR3 has 16 residues. Trimming took 5 bases from V and 2 from J, leaving 18 bases between them. The DNA of the CDR3 is TGTGCCAGCAGTCCCGCCGGGGCAGGGACAAACACTGAAGCTTTCTTT. Translation gives CASSPAGAGTNTEAFF.

There are a few counts of this clonotype. The chain has TRBV6-1 and TRBJ2-2; no firm D call. Germline-derived CDR1 and CDR2 are MNHNS and SASEGT. Trimming removed 6 bases from V and 2 bases from J, with 10 bases in between. The CDR3 loop spans 14 amino acids. The CDR3, as DNA: TGTGCCAGCAGCGGACGGGTTAACACCGGGGAGCTGTTTTTT. Translating gives CASSGRVNTGELFF.

V is TRBV5-1 and J is TRBJ2-2, with D possibly being TRBD2 (7 bases). Germline-derived CDR1 and CDR2 are SGHRS and YFSETQ. The V end was cut by 4 bases, the J end by 6 bases, with 16 bases between. This CDR3 contains 15 residues. In DNA, the CDR3 is TGCGCCAGCAGCCCAAGCGGGGACAACGCCGGGGAGCTGTTTTTT. It yields the protein CASSPSGDNAGELFF. The whole variable domain, remainder taken from reference TRBV5-1 and TRBJ2-2, is KAGVTQTPRYLIKTRGQQVTLSCSPISGHRSVSWYQQTPGQGLQFLFEYFSETQRNKGNFPGRFSGRQFSNSRSEMNVSTLELGDSALYLCASSPSGDNAGELFFGEGSRLTVL.

This chain uses TRBV5-1 with TRBJ1-2, with 7 nucleotides matching TRBD1. The V gene's germline CDR1 is SGHRS and CDR2 YFSETQ. There are 14 residues in the CDR3. J was trimmed by 7 bases and V by 3 bases; bases with no gene match: 9. This CDR3 reads CASSSTGRAGGYTF. CDR3 coding DNA: TGCGCCAGCAGCTCGACAGGGAGGGCCGGTGGCTACACCTTC.

The gene calls are TRBV10-3 and TRBJ1-2; no firm D call. The CDR3 length is 14 residues. Between the trimmed V and J ends, which lost 2 bases and 4 bases, there was a span of 11 bases. From germline, CDR1 is ENHRY and CDR2 SYGVKD. As DNA, the CDR3 is TGTGCCATCAGTGAGGGCAGACTTCGCTATGGCTACACCTTC. Amino acids: CAISEGRLRYGYTF.

The gene calls are TRBV18 and TRBJ1-2, with D possibly being TRBD1 (5 bases). V lost 3 bases and J lost 6, with 14 bases in between. The V gene's germline CDR1 is KGHSH and CDR2 LQKENI. This CDR3 contains 14 residues. In DNA form, the CDR3 reads TGTGCCAGCTCACCTGGCAGGGAAATGGATGGCTACACCTTC. This encodes CASSPGREMDGYTF. Full variable domain (remainder filled in from reference TRBV18 and TRBJ1-2): NAGVMQNPRHLVRRRGQEARLRCSPMKGHSHVYWYRQLPEEGLKFMVYLQKENIIDESGMPKERFSAEFPKEGPSILRIQQVVRGDSAAYFCASSPGREMDGYTFGSGTRLTVV.

The rearrangement uses TRBV18 and TRBJ1-6; D might be TRBD1 (6 bases). CDR1 and CDR2 from the germline V gene are KGHSH and LQKENI. This CDR3 has 15 residues. V was pared by 6 bases and J by 3 bases, with 12 bases between. The CDR3 DNA follows: TGTGCCAGCTCCCCCACAGGGAACTATAATTCACCCCTCCACTTT. Its protein product is CASSPTGNYNSPLHF.

This chain joins TRBV6-1 and TRBJ1-1; TRBD1 agrees at 12 bases. Germline V gene lookup returns CDR1 MNHNS and CDR2 SASEGT. The CDR3 totals 18 residues. With 6 bases clipped from V and 0 bases from J, the junction kept 11 bases outside the gene matches. For the CDR3, the DNA is TGTGCCAGCAGCCCTCCCCCGGGACAGGGGGCTGTGAACACTGAAGCTTTCTTT. Its translation is CASSPPPGQGAVNTEAFF.

Only a few counts were recorded for this clonotype. The V gene is TRBV11-2, the J gene TRBJ1-2, with D perhaps TRBD1 (5 bases). Germline-derived CDR1 and CDR2 are SGHAT and FQNNGV. V lost 4 bases and J lost 7, with 19 bases in between. This CDR3 comprises 15 residues. CDR3 in amino acids: CASSSVRGGIFGYTF. The CDR3 DNA is TGTGCCAGCAGCTCAGTGCGGGGGGGGATCTTTGGCTACACCTTC.

The gene calls are TRBV12-3 or TRBV12-4 and TRBJ1-1; TRBD1 matches 7 bases. V lost 4 bases, J lost 6 bases, and 2 bases stayed unmatched. The CDR3 sequence is 12 residues long. Here the CDR3 reads CASSSRGAEAFF. The CDR3 DNA is TGTGCCAGCAGTTCCAGGGGGGCTGAAGCTTTCTTT.

This chain uses TRBV12-5 with TRBJ1-1; possible D gene TRBD1, 6 bases. CDR3 size: 15 residues. The germline V and J ends were trimmed by 5 bases and 1 base, with 14 bases remaining between them. Germline assignment: CDR1 LGHNT and CDR2 FRNRAP. CDR3 DNA: TGTGCTAGTGGTGACCCACAGGGAACGAACACTGAAGCTTTCTTT. Protein product: CASGDPQGTNTEAFF.

The CDR3: CASSRYQGALDGYTF. CDR3 nucleotides: TGTGCCAGCAGCCGATATCAGGGGGCGCTGGATGGCTACACCTTC. The rearrangement links TRBV7-9 to TRBJ1-2; TRBD1 matches 8 bases. The CDR3 sequence is 15 residues long. Unmatched junction bases numbered 11, after V lost 5 bases and J lost 6 bases. The germline gives CDR1 SEHNR, CDR2 FQNEAQ (reference sequence).

V and J are TRBV5-1 and TRBJ2-7; 8 bases fit TRBD1. Per germline, CDR1 SGHRS and CDR2 YFSETQ. The CDR3 runs 17 residues. The trim removed 2 bases at V and 0 bases at J, leaving 10 bases unmatched. In nucleotides, the CDR3 is TGCGCCAGCAGCTTCCCCTTGGACAGGGATCCCTCCTACGAGCAGTACTTC. The encoded protein is CASSFPLDRDPSYEQYF. Using reference TRBV5-1 and TRBJ2-7 for the parts outside the CDR3, the full variable domain is KAGVTQTPRYLIKTRGQQVTLSCSPISGHRSVSWYQQTPGQGLQFLFEYFSETQRNKGNFPGRFSGRQFSNSRSEMNVSTLELGDSALYLCASSFPLDRDPSYEQYFGPGTRLTVT.

V usage is TRBV7-2 and J usage is TRBJ1-1; tentatively, D is TRBD1 (5 bases). Germline V gives CDR1 SGHTA, CDR2 FQGNSA. Trimming pared 5 bases from V and 1 base from J, leaving 8 bases between. This CDR3 has 13 residues. Here the CDR3 reads CASSQDRNTEAFF. The CDR3 nucleotides are TGTGCCAGCAGCCAAGACAGGAACACTGAAGCTTTCTTT.

The chain couples TRBV12-3 or TRBV12-4 to TRBJ2-5, with a tentative D call TRBD1 (5 bases). The CDR3 runs 13 residues. Trimming took 5 bases from V and 2 from J, leaving 9 bases between them. CDR3 DNA sequence: TGTGCCAGCAGTCCCAGGGTTCAAGAGACCCAGTACTTC. It yields the protein CASSPRVQETQYF.

This clonotype has just a few counts. The V call is TRBV2, the J call TRBJ1-2; no clear D gene. The CDR3 sequence is 10 residues long. Germline V gene data show CDR1 as SNHLY and CDR2 as FYNNEI. The germline V and J ends were trimmed by 9 bases and 8 bases, with 10 bases remaining between them. Written as DNA, the CDR3 is TGTGCCAGAGAACTGGAGGGCTACACCTTC. Translating it yields CARELEGYTF. Full variable domain (remainder filled in from reference TRBV2 and TRBJ1-2): EPEVTQTPSHQVTQMGQEVILRCVPISNHLYFYWYRQILGQKVEFLVSFYNNEISEKSEIFDDQFSVERPDGSNFTLKIRSTKLEDSAMYFCARELEGYTFGSGTRLTVV.

This clonotype was picked up a small number of times. This rearrangement joins TRBV19 to TRBJ1-4, with 8 bases identical to TRBD1. CDR3 length equals 14 residues. Germline V CDR1 and CDR2: LNHDA, SQIVND (reference sequence). Trimming at V came to 5 bases and at J to 8 bases, leaving 7 bases not matched to a gene. The CDR3, as DNA: TGTGCCAGTAGTGCCCAGGGGGCAGGGGAAAAACTGTTTTTT. Amino acid sequence: CASSAQGAGEKLFF.